This T cell receptor (beta chain) was recovered during a study of cytomegalovirus exposure and HLA in healthy donors. Study outcomes and limitations: A later analysis revealed that TCR association rates differed between HLA loci, peaking at DRB1 and bottoming out at HLA-C.

On this clone itself: Its antigen is unknown. One junction end does not reproduce the germline sequence, and a read error may be involved.

The PCR ran on 60 Vbeta and 13 Jbeta primers. Sequencing used immunoSEQ multiplex PCR; TCRdb keeps in-frame clones, though not all of them. The sample shows under 200,000 clones, almost 80% of them seen only once. This CDR3 is built from 15 residues. CDR1 is SGHAT, CDR2 FQNNGV, per germline. The rearrangement uses TRBV11-2 and TRBJ1-4; TRBD1 aligns across 12 bases. The source is a man in his fifties in good health and CMV-seropositive. Sequenced material: PBMCs. For the CDR3, the DNA is TGTGCCGGCAGATCGGGACAGGGGGCGGGTGAAAAACTGTTTTTT. Translated, it gives CAGRSGQGAGEKLFF.